These T cell receptor beta chains were read from a single sample in a study of beta chain features in type 1 diabetes. Clones were read by immunoSEQ multiplex PCR, and TCRdb kept only the in-frame ones, dropping some. The sample lists about 360,000 clones, roughly 13% seen once, with about 0.018% in the top ten. Sequences were obtained from naive CD4+ T cells from blood. The receptors shown here come from a man younger than 35 in good health. Both conserved end residues are part of each CDR3. A D gene is named only where the DNA matches it firmly. Expanded clones are given a class, and other clones once, few, many or no size at all.

TRBD1,TRBV27,few,TRBJ1-2,CASSLYRGPNYGYTF,TGTGCCAGCAGTCTCTACAGGGGACCCAACTATGGCTACACCTTC
TRBD2,TRBV5-1,.,TRBJ2-2,CASSAGLEHRELFF,TGCGCCAGCAGCGCGGGACTAGAACACCGGGAGCTGTTTTTT
.,TRBV28,few,TRBJ1-2,CASSFGFANYGYTF,TGTGCCAGCAGTTTCGGGTTTGCTAACTATGGCTACACCTTC
.,TRBV29-1,.,TRBJ1-1,CSVGIGVNTEAFF,TGCAGCGTTGGGATAGGAGTGAACACTGAAGCTTTCTTT
.,TRBV28,few,TRBJ1-1,CASSLFGVLEAFF,TGTGCCAGCAGTTTATTCGGGGTCCTTGAAGCTTTCTTT
.,TRBV19,.,TRBJ2-5,CASSIQVQETQYF,TGTGCCAGTAGTATACAGGTACAAGAGACCCAGTACTTC
.,TRBV5-1,few,TRBJ2-5,CASSGWGGAQETQYF,TGCGCCAGCAGCGGATGGGGGGGGGCCCAAGAGACCCAGTACTTC
.,TRBV9,.,TRBJ1-2,CASSVKVGEGYTF,TGTGCCAGCAGCGTAAAGGTCGGGGAGGGCTACACCTTC
TRBD1,TRBV5-4,.,TRBJ1-2,CASSLHRGYGYTF,TGTGCCAGCAGCTTGCACAGGGGATATGGCTACACCTTC
.,TRBV28,.,TRBJ2-3,CASSLNTGPTDTQYF,TGTGCCAGCAGTTTAAATACAGGGCCCACAGATACGCAGTATTTT
.,TRBV6-5,few,TRBJ2-7,CASTDRYEQYF,TGTGCCAGCACTGACAGATACGAGCAGTACTTC
.,TRBV19,.,TRBJ1-5,CASSIEAGVVQPQHF,TGTGCCAGTAGTATAGAGGCAGGGGTGGTTCAGCCCCAGCATTTT
.,TRBV29-1,few,TRBJ1-4,CSVGAENEKLFF,TGCAGCGTTGGGGCCGAGAATGAAAAACTGTTTTTT
TRBD1,TRBV5-6,few,TRBJ1-1,CASSRQGFTEAFF,TGTGCCAGCAGCCGACAGGGTTTCACTGAAGCTTTCTTT
.,TRBV4-2,few,TRBJ2-1,CASSQLSGAVNEQFF,TGTGCCAGCAGCCAGCTATCAGGGGCGGTAAATGAGCAGTTCTTC
TRBD1,TRBV7-2,few,TRBJ2-7,CASSRDRGFGEQYF,TGTGCCAGCAGCCGGGACAGGGGCTTTGGCGAGCAGTACTTC
.,TRBV11-1,.,TRBJ2-4,CASSFGQSLAKNIQYF,TGTGCCAGCAGCTTCGGACAGTCCCTAGCCAAAAACATTCAGTACTTC
.,TRBV6-1,few,TRBJ2-3,CASSEGGRGDTQYF,TGTGCCAGCAGTGAAGGAGGCAGGGGAGATACGCAGTATTTT
.,TRBV19,.,TRBJ1-5,CASSIDTGYNQPQHF,TGTGCCAGTAGTATAGACACAGGGTACAATCAGCCCCAGCATTTT
.,TRBV7-9,.,TRBJ2-5,CASSPGREETQYF,TGTGCCAGCAGCCCTGGCAGGGAAGAGACCCAGTACTTC
.,TRBV4-1,.,TRBJ2-5,CASSQDQGPETQYF,TGCGCCAGCAGCCAAGATCAGGGTCCGGAGACCCAGTACTTC